One and the same sample provided the 3 T cell receptor beta chains below, sequenced in a study of T cells in Graves' hyperthyroidism and ophthalmopathy. Amplification yielded TCR beta CDR3 regions, with RNA transcripts as the source. The study used the HTBI primer set for a first-round RT-PCR of the TCR CDR3. Each CDR3 protein gets one entry after TCRdb re-called the multiplex PCR reads with MiXCR. The sample has 450,000 to 500,000 distinct CDR3 sequences, 22% seen once. The sample consisted of blood. These receptors were obtained from a woman aged 70-85 years with Graves' ophthalmopathy.

This clonotype has ten or more counts. The chain couples TRBV13 to TRBJ1-2; no firm D call. The CDR3 loop spans 13 amino acids. The V end was cut by 5 bases, the J end by 7 bases, with 14 bases between. CDR1 and CDR2 from the germline V gene are PRHDT and FYEKMQ (reference sequence). The CDR3 loop reads CASSRSGSGGYTF. The CDR3 DNA follows: TGTGCCAGCAGCCGCAGCGGGAGCGGTGGCTACACCTTC.

This clonotype was observed many times. The V call is TRBV6-2 or TRBV6-3, the J call TRBJ2-7; no firm D call. The ends were cut back, 0 bases at V and 0 bases at J, with 0 bases in the middle. The CDR3 contains 12 residues. Germline values: CDR1 MNHEY, CDR2 SVGEGT. The CDR3 DNA sequence: TGTGCCAGCAGTTACTCCTCCTACGAGCAGTACTTC. It is translated as CASSYSSYEQYF.

This chain connects TRBV20-1 to TRBJ1-3; the D gene is possibly TRBD1 (5 bases). There are 14 residues in the CDR3. In germline, CDR1 is DFQATT, CDR2 SNEGSKA (reference sequence). V gave up 5 bases and J gave up 1 base, with 12 bases separating them. The chain's CDR3 is CSAGRGGSGNTIYF. The CDR3 DNA reads as TGCAGTGCTGGACGTGGGGGGTCTGGAAACACCATATATTTT.